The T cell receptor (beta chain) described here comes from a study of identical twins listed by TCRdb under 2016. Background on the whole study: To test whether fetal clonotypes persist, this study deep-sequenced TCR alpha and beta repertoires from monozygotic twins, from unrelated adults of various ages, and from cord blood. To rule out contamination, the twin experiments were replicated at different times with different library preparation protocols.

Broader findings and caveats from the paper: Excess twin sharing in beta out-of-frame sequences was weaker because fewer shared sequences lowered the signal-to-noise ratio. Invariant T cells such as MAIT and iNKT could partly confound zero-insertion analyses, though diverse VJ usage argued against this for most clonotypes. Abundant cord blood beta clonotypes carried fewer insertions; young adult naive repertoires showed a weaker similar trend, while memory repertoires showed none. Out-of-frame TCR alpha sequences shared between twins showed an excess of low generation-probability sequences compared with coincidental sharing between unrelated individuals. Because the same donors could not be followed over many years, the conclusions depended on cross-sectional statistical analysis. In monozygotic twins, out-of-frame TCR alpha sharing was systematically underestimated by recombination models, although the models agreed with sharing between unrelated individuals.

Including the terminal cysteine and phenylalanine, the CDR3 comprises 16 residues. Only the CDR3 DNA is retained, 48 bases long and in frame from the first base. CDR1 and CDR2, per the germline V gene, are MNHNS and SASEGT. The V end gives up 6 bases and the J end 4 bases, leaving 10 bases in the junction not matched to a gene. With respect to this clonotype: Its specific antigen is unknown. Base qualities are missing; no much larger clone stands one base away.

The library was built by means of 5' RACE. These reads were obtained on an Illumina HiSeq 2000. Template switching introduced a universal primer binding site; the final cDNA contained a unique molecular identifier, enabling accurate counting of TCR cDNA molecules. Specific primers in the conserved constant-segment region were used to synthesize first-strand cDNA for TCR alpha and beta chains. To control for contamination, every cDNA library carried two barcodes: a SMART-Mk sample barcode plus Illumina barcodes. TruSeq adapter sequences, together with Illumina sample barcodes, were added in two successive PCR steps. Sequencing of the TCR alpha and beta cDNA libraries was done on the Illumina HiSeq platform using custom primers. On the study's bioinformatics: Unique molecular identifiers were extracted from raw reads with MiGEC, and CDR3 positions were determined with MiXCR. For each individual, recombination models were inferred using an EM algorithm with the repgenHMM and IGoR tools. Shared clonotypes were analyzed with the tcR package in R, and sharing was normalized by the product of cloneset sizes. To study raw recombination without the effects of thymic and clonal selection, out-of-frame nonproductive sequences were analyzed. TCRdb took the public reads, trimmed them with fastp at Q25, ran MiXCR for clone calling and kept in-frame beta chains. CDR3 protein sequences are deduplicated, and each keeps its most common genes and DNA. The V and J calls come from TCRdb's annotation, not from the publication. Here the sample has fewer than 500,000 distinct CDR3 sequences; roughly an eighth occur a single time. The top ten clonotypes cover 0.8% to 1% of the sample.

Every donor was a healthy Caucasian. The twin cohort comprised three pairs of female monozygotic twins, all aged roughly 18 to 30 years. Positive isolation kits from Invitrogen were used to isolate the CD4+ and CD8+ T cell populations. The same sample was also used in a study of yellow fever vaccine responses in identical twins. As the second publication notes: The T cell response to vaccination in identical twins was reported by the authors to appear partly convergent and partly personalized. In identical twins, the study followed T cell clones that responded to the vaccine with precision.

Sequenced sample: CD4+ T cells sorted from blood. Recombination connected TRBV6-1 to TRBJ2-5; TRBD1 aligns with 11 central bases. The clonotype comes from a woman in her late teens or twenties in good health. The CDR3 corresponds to CASRRTGGERGETQYF. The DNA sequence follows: TGTGCCAGCAGACGGACAGGGGGCGAACGGGGAGAGACCCAGTACTTC.